The next 17 T cell receptor beta chains were all read from a single sample in a study of blood T cell repertoires in COVID-19. Clones were read by immunoSEQ multiplex PCR, and TCRdb kept only the in-frame ones, dropping some. Among about 49,000 clones, 83% were seen once, and the ten largest hold around an eighth. Sequences were obtained from peripheral blood. These receptors were collected from a human donor in a cohort sampled during active COVID-19.

The rearrangement uses TRBV18 and TRBJ2-7; 8 bases line up with TRBD1. Per the germline V gene, CDR1 is KGHSH and CDR2 is LQKENI. The CDR3 is made up of 15 amino acids. V was pared by 2 bases and J by 2 bases, with 5 bases of the junction left unmatched. The CDR3 spells CASSPDWTGPYEQYF. In nucleotides, the CDR3 is TGTGCCAGCTCACCAGATTGGACAGGGCCCTACGAGCAGTACTTC.

The V call is TRBV19, the J call TRBJ1-6, with TRBD1 matching 11 bases. Germline CDR1 LNHDA, CDR2 SQIVND (reference sequence). This CDR3 is built from 14 residues. J lost 10 bases, V lost 5 bases, and 4 bases had no gene match. The CDR3 DNA reads as TGTGCCAGTAGTCCGGACAGGGGGCGATCACCCCTCCACTTT. This gives the protein CASSPDRGRSPLHF.

This sequence joins TRBV5-1 and TRBJ2-7, with 8 bases that match TRBD1. The CDR3 is made up of 16 amino acids. The V and J ends lost 4 bases and 0 bases, in that order; junction bases with no gene match: 9. The V gene's germline CDR1 is SGHRS and CDR2 YFSETQ. The CDR3 region has the DNA TGCGCCAGCAGCGCTTCCAGGGGGCGAGGCTCCTACGAGCAGTACTTC. It yields the protein CASSASRGRGSYEQYF.

This clone was recorded a few times. The chain has TRBV9 and TRBJ2-7; 11 bases agree with TRBD2. V was pared by 0 bases and J by 4 bases, with 3 bases of the junction left unmatched. Germline CDR1 and CDR2: SGDLS and YYNGEE. CDR3 length: 15 amino acids. For the CDR3, the DNA is TGTGCCAGCAGCGTAGCTGGGACTAGCGGATACGAGCAGTACTTC. Translating gives CASSVAGTSGYEQYF.

The V call is TRBV29-1, the J call TRBJ1-1, with 8 positions matching TRBD1. The CDR3 extends over 13 amino acids. Germline V CDR1 and CDR2: SQVTM, ANQGSEA. With 7 bases clipped from V and 4 bases from J, the junction kept 8 bases outside the gene matches. Written as DNA, the CDR3 is TGCAGCGCTGGACAGGGCTTGGGCACTGAAGCTTTCTTT. Protein sequence: CSAGQGLGTEAFF. Combining the CDR3 with reference TRBV29-1 and TRBJ1-1 gives the whole variable domain SAVISQKPSRDICQRGTSLTIQCQVDSQVTMMFWYRQQPGQSLTLIATANQGSEATYESGFVIDKFPISRPNLTFSTLTVSNMSPEDSSIYLCSAGQGLGTEAFFGQGTRLTVV.

The J gene is TRBJ1-5, the V gene TRBV5-1; TRBD1 might be the D (5 bases). V dropped 2 bases and J dropped 6 bases, with 15 bases sitting between them. The CDR3 sequence is 15 residues long. Germline V gene data show CDR1 as SGHRS and CDR2 as YFSETQ. The CDR3 reads CASSFDSPSSQPQHF. DNA for the CDR3: TGCGCCAGCAGCTTTGACAGCCCGAGTAGTCAGCCCCAGCATTTT.

This chain connects TRBV6-2 or TRBV6-3 to TRBJ2-7; no reliable D call. The V gene lost 0 bases and the J gene lost 2 bases, with 11 bases spanning the gap. Per the germline V gene, CDR1 is MNHEY and CDR2 is SVGEGT. The CDR3 spans 15 residues. This CDR3 is CASSYSVLNTYEQYF. The CDR3 nucleotides read TGTGCCAGCAGTTACTCGGTCCTCAACACCTACGAGCAGTACTTC.

The rearrangement joins TRBV24-1 to TRBJ2-3, with 15 positions matching TRBD2. The germline V gene has CDR1 KGHDR and CDR2 SFDVKD. This CDR3 contains 19 residues. Trimming took 4 bases from V and 2 from J; bases not matched to a gene: 9. The CDR3 reads CATSDPSGTSGGFTDTQYF. CDR3 nucleotides: TGTGCCACCAGTGACCCGTCGGGGACTAGCGGGGGGTTCACAGATACGCAGTATTTT.

The chain joins TRBV30 to TRBJ1-4; possible D gene TRBD1, 5 bases. Germline V gene sequence: CDR1 GTSNPN, CDR2 SVGIG (reference sequence). Trimming stripped 2 bases from V and 11 bases from J, with 15 bases between. The CDR3 has 13 amino acids. CDR3 nucleotide sequence: TGTGCCTGGAGTACTCCGGGGGGAGGGAAACTGTTTTTT. Translation gives CAWSTPGGGKLFF.

The chain is built from TRBV19 and TRBJ1-2; 8 nucleotides match TRBD1. Germline values: CDR1 LNHDA, CDR2 SQIVND (reference sequence). After removal of 5 bases from V and 1 base from J, the junction contained 9 bases not matched to a gene. The CDR3 runs 16 residues. CDR3 protein: CASSQRDRGHNYGYTF. The CDR3 coding sequence is TGTGCCAGTAGTCAGAGAGACAGGGGACATAACTATGGCTACACCTTC.

The chain joins TRBV11-3 to TRBJ2-7; 11 bases align to TRBD1. CDR1 is SGHNT and CDR2 is YENEEA in the germline V gene. CDR3 length: 16 residues. Trimming removed 1 base from V and 6 bases from J; junction bases left unmatched: 8. CDR3 DNA sequence: TGTGCCAGCAGCTTAGTCCGGGACAGGGGGAGTGTCGAGCAGTACTTC. Translation: CASSLVRDRGSVEQYF.

The chain uses TRBV5-1 and TRBJ2-7; 9 nucleotides line up with TRBD1. Trimming took 4 bases from V and 2 from J; bases not matched to a gene: 10. Germline V gives CDR1 SGHRS, CDR2 YFSETQ. The CDR3 extends over 16 amino acids. In nucleotides, the CDR3 is TGCGCCAGCAGCCCGAGCGGGACAGGGTTCCCCTACGAGCAGTACTTC. Protein: CASSPSGTGFPYEQYF.

The chain joins TRBV30 to TRBJ2-7; 8 bases line up with TRBD1. Germline V lookup: CDR1 GTSNPN, CDR2 SVGIG (reference sequence). The CDR3 runs to 14 residues. V lost 6 bases and J lost 1; bases outside the gene matches: 8. As DNA, the CDR3 is TGTGCCTGTGCCTATCAGGGGGCGTCCTACGAGCAGTACTTC. This translates into CACAYQGASYEQYF.

The chain employs TRBV27 and TRBJ1-1; tentatively, D is TRBD1 (5 bases). This CDR3 is 14 amino acids long. CDR1 and CDR2 (germline): MNHEY, SMNVEV (reference sequence). V was pared by 5 bases and J by 6 bases, with 16 bases between. DNA of the CDR3: TGTGCCAGCAGTGTTGGTACAGGAGTCTCTGAAGCTTTCTTT. This codes for CASSVGTGVSEAFF.

This sequence joins TRBV5-6 and TRBJ1-2; 8 bases line up with TRBD1. V was pared by 4 bases and J by 9 bases, with 11 bases of the junction left unmatched. This CDR3 region has 14 residues. In germline, CDR1 is SGHDT, CDR2 YYEEEE. The CDR3 sequence is CASSEPGQAGRYTF. CDR3 DNA sequence: TGTGCCAGCAGCGAACCGGGACAGGCAGGTCGCTACACCTTC.

The J gene is TRBJ1-1, the V gene TRBV2, with D possibly TRBD1 on 5 matching bases. V was cut by 2 bases and J by 5 bases, with 9 bases left in between. Germline CDR1 reads SNHLY; CDR2 reads FYNNEI. The CDR3 totals 13 residues. The CDR3 coding sequence is TGTGCCAGCAGTGAATCAGGGAGGACTGAAGCTTTCTTT. Translating it yields CASSESGRTEAFF.

This clone was recorded a few times. The V call is TRBV4-3, the J call TRBJ1-1; 9 nucleotides line up with TRBD1. The CDR3 extends over 17 amino acids. The ends lost 0 bases at V and 5 bases at J; junction bases unmatched: 10. Germline loops: CDR1 LGHNA, CDR2 YSLEER. The CDR3 here is CASSQDGWGTGRTEAFF. The CDR3 nucleotides read TGCGCCAGCAGCCAAGATGGCTGGGGGACAGGGAGGACTGAAGCTTTCTTT.